This paragraph reports one T cell receptor beta chain. This record comes from a study of blood T cell repertoires in COVID-19. The CDR3 runs 13 residues. Trimming cost V 10 bases and J 4 bases; bases outside gene matches: 3. CDR1 MDHEN and CDR2 SYDVKM come from the germline V gene. Per the authors' pipeline: Amplification with reference gene primers provided the estimates of nucleated cell counts. Repertoires were generated with immunoSEQ multiplex PCR, while TCRdb's copy carries only in-frame clones and drops some. V and J calls and clone size come straight from that table; D and trimming were deduced from the DNA. The sample holds 300,000 to 450,000 clones, 88% seen once.

The sample comprised PBMCs or T cells enriched from blood (not recorded which). The sequence derives from a woman in her 30s who had been exposed to COVID-19. The chain recombines TRBV28 with TRBJ2-7; 14 nucleotides align to TRBD2. CDR3 nucleotide sequence: TGTGCCACCAGACTAGCGGGAGGGTACGAGCAGTACTTC. Protein sequence: CATRLAGGYEQYF.